The present T cell receptor beta chain was sequenced within a study of molecular identifiers for immune sequencing clone quantification. In its sample, this clonotype was seen many times. The CDR3 contains 18 residues. Trimming shortened V by 4 bases and J by 1 base, and 19 bases separated the two germline ends. The germline gives CDR1 MDHEN, CDR2 SYDVKM. Libraries of bulk TCR were made by previously described methods (with listed TCR primers). Each CDR3 protein gets one entry after TCRdb re-called the PCR reads with MiXCR. Of about 100,000 distinct CDR3 sequences in the sample, over 30% were seen once. Input for naive CD8 libraries was about 19,000 to 1,100,000 sorted cells; the RNA fraction used was 10%, 30% or 50%. Naive CD8 T cells were picked out by sorting for CD8+CD4-CCR7+CD45RA+.

This clonotype was obtained from a human donor in good health. Some libraries in this study had Jurkat cell RNA spiked in. The source material was naive CD8+ T cells from blood, with Jurkat cell RNA spiked in. Subset specified: FACS-sorted CD8+CD4-CCR7+CD45RA+ naive T cells. The chain is built from TRBV28 and TRBJ2-2, with D unclear. CDR3 amino acids: CASSSFSTQYGNTGELFF. In nucleotides, the CDR3 is TGTGCCAGCAGTTCATTCAGTACCCAATATGGGAACACCGGGGAGCTGTTTTTT.